This record looks at one TCR beta chain sequence and its context. This record belongs to a study of blood T cell repertoires in COVID-19. Study overall: The samples span acute and convalescent COVID-19 from the United States, Italy and Spain. In each case, the material was cDNA or gDNA derived from T cells, B-cell-depleted T cells, or PBMCs.

There are 13 residues in the CDR3. Between the trimmed V and J ends, which lost 6 bases and 0 bases, there was a span of 9 bases. Per the original data handling: Amplification with reference gene primers provided the estimates of nucleated cell counts. Only in-frame clones appear in the TCRdb table, and some are missing; sequencing was by immunoSEQ multiplex PCR. The V and J calls and clone size come from that table; D and trimming were worked out from the DNA. This sample has about 20,000 clones, with more than 75% found just once. V gene TRBV12-3 or TRBV12-4 combines with J gene TRBJ2-7; D gene ambiguous. This clonotype was obtained from a man between 45 and 60 years old with active COVID-19. Sequenced: peripheral blood. This chain's CDR3 is CASRVSSSYEQYF. The CDR3 coding sequence is TGTGCCAGCAGAGTTTCTAGCTCCTACGAGCAGTACTTC.